Sequencing of this T cell receptor (beta chain) was carried out in a study of CD8+CD57+ T cells in acquired aplastic anemia. Study-level background: Sorted CD4+ and CD8+ cells yielded DNA averaging approximately 3.5 ug. Mean read depth for CD4+ cells from healthy donors was around 11 million. Study-wide points: Patients and healthy controls showed no significant CD8+ Simpson's diversity difference.

In the case of this clonotype: Its target is not known. Relative to the germline gene, one junction end is altered; a read error may explain this.

Genomic DNA, serving as template, underwent TCR beta VDJ and CDR3 profiling. Each CDR3 protein is one row after TCRdb ran MiXCR on the reads. The repertoire consists of about 81,000 distinct CDR3 sequences, with around 42% occurring once and the leading ten covering about 68%. Germline CDR1 reads KGHDR; CDR2 reads SFDVKD. The CDR3 length is 13 residues. Input material: sorted CD4+, CD8+, or CD8+CD57+ T cells (not recorded which) from PBMCs. This receptor was identified in a human donor in good health, serving as a control. The V call is TRBV24-1, the J call TRBJ1-5; D is perhaps TRBD1 (6 bases). CDR3 in amino acids: CATSVRDNQPQHF. DNA of the CDR3: TGTGCCACCAGTGTCCGGGACAATCAGCCTCAGCATTTT.